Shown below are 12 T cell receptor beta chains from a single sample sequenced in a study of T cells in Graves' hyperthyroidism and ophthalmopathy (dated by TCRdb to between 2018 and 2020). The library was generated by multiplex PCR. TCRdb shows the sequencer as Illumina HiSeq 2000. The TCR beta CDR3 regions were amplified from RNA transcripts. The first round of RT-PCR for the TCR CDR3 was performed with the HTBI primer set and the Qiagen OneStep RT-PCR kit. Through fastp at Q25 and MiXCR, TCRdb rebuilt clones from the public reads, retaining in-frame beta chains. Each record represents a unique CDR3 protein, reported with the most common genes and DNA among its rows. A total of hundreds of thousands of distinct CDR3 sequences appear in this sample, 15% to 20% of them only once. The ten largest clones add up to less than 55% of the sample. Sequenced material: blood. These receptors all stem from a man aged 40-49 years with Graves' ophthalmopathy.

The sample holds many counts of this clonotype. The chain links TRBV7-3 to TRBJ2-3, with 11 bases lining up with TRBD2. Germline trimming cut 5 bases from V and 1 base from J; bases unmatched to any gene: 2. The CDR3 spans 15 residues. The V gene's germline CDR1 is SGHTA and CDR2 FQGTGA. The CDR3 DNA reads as TGTGCCAGCAGCACTAGCGGGAGTGGCACAGATACGCAGTATTTT. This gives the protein CASSTSGSGTDTQYF.

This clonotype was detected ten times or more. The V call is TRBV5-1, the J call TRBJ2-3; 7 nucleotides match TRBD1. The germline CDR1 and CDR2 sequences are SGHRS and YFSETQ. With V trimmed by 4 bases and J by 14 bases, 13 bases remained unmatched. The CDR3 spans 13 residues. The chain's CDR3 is CASSPLDRVRRYF. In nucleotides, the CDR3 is TGCGCCAGCAGCCCTCTAGACAGGGTTCGAAGGTATTTT.

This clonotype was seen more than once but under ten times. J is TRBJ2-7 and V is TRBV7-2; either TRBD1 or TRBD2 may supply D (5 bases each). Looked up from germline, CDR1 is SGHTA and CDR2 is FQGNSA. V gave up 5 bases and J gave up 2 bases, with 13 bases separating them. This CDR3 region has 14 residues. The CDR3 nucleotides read TGTGCCAGCAGCACGTTCGGGACCACCTACGAGCAGTACTTC. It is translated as CASSTFGTTYEQYF.

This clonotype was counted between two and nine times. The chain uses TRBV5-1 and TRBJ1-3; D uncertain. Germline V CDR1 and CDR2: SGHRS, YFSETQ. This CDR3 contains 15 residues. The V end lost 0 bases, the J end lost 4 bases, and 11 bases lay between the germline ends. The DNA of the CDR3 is TGCGCCAGCAGCTTGGTGGGGAGTAGAGGAAACACCATATATTTT. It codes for CASSLVGSRGNTIYF.

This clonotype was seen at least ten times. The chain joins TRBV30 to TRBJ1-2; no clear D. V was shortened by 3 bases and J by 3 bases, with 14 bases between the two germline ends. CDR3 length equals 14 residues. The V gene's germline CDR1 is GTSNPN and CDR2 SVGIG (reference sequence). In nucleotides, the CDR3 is TGTGCCTGGAGAAGAACTTCCGCAGACTATGGCTACACCTTC. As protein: CAWRRTSADYGYTF.

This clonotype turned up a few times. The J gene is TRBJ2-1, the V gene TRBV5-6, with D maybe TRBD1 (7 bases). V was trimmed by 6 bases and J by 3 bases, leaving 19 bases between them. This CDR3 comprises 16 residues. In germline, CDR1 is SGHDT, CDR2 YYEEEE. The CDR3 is CASTHQGGGHYNEQFF. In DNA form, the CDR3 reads TGTGCCAGCACCCACCAGGGGGGAGGACACTACAATGAGCAGTTCTTC.

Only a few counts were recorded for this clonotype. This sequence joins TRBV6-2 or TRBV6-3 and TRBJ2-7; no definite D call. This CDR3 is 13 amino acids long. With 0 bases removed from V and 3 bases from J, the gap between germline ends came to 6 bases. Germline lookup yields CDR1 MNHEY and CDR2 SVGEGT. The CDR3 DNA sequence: TGTGCCAGCAGTTACTCGGTTAACTACGAGCAGTACTTC. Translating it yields CASSYSVNYEQYF.

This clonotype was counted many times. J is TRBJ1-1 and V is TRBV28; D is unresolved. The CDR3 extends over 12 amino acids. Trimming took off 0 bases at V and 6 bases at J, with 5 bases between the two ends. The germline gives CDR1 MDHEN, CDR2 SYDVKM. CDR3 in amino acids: CASSLWPAEAFF. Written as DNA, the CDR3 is TGTGCCAGCAGTTTATGGCCAGCTGAAGCTTTCTTT. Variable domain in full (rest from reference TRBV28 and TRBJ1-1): DVKVTQSSRYLVKRTGEKVFLECVQDMDHENMFWYRQDPGLGLRLIYFSYDVKMKEKGDIPEGYSVSREKKERFSLILESASTNQTSMYLCASSLWPAEAFFGQGTRLTVV.

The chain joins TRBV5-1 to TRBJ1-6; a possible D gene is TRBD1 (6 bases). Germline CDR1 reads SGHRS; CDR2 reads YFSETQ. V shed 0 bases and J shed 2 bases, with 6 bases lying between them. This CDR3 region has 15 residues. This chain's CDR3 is CASSLGDTYNSPLHF. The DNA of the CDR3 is TGCGCCAGCAGCTTGGGGGACACCTATAATTCACCCCTCCACTTT.

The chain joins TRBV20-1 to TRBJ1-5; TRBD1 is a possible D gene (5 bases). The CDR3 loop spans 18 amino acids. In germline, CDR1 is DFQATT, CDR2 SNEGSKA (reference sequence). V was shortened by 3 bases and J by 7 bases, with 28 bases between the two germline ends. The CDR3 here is CSARCGARWVSIRQPQHF. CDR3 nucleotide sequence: TGCAGTGCTAGGTGCGGGGCTCGGTGGGTCTCCATACGACAGCCCCAGCATTTT.

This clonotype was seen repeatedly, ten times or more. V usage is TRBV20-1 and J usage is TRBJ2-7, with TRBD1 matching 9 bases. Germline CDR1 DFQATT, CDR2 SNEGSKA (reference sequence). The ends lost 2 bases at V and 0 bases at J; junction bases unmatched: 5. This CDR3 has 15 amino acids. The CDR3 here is CSARLDRGSSYEQYF. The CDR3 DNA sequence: TGCAGTGCTAGATTGGACAGGGGTAGCTCCTACGAGCAGTACTTC.

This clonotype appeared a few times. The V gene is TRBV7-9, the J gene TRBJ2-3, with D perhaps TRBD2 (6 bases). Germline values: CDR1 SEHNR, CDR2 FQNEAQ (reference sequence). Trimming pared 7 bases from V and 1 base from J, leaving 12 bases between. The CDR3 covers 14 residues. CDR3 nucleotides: TGTGCCAGCATACTAGCAGCCCGCACAGATACGCAGTATTTT. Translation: CASILAARTDTQYF.